A selection of T cell receptor beta chains follows, all from one sample in a study of blood T cell repertoires in COVID-19. Assay: immunoSEQ multiplex PCR; the TCRdb copy retains only in-frame clones and omits some. Of 100,000 to 150,000 clones in the sample, roughly 85% were seen once. Sequencing was performed on peripheral blood. The source is an older man with active or convalescent COVID-19. Both conserved end residues are part of each CDR3. D genes are given only for firm matches. Some rows mark clone size as missing; the rest say once, few, many or name a class of expanded clone.

.	TRBJ2-1	TRBV12-3/TRBV12-4	.	TGTGCCAGCAGCCCTTTATCCAATGAGCAGTTCTTC	CASSPLSNEQFF
TRBD2	TRBJ2-3	TRBV7-3	.	TGTGCCAGCAGCCCCGGACTAGCTTCAGATACGCAGTATTTT	CASSPGLASDTQYF
.	TRBJ1-3	TRBV4-2	.	TGTGCCAGCAGCCAAGGGCCCCAGGTTTCTGGAAACACCATATATTTT	CASSQGPQVSGNTIYF
TRBD1	TRBJ1-4	TRBV18	.	TGTGCCAGCTCACCAACTGGGACAGTGGTTAATGAAAAACTGTTTTTT	CASSPTGTVVNEKLFF
TRBD2	TRBJ2-3	TRBV11-3	.	TGTGCCAGCAGCTTAGGCTTAGCGGGAGCCACAGATACGCAGTATTTT	CASSLGLAGATDTQYF
.	TRBJ2-7	TRBV5-1	.	TGCGCCAGCAGCCTCCGGGACATGTCCTACGAGCAGTACTTC	CASSLRDMSYEQYF
.	TRBJ1-4	TRBV28	.	TGTGCCAGCGTGGCAGGGGCGAAACTCCTTAATGAAAAACTGTTTTTT	CASVAGAKLLNEKLFF
TRBD1	TRBJ1-2	TRBV19	.	TGTGCCAGTAGTACGACAGGGGGCGATGGCTACACCTTC	CASSTTGGDGYTF
.	TRBJ2-1	TRBV2	.	TGTGCCAGCAGTACGCGGGAAATCTCCTACAATGAGCAGTTCTTC	CASSTREISYNEQFF
.	TRBJ1-4	TRBV15	.	TGTGCCACCTCTTCCGAATCGGATGAAAAACTGTTTTTT	CATSSESDEKLFF
TRBD2	TRBJ2-3	TRBV5-4	.	TGTGCCAGCAGCTTGTCTAGCGGGAGAGGCACAGATACGCAGTATTTT	CASSLSSGRGTDTQYF
TRBD1	TRBJ1-5	TRBV19	few	TGTGCCAGTAGTATGCTCCCCGACAGGGTCAATCAGCCCCAGCATTTT	CASSMLPDRVNQPQHF
.	TRBJ2-1	TRBV7-9	.	TGTGCCAGCAGGCAGGGGTCATCCTACAATGAGCAGTTCTTC	CASRQGSSYNEQFF
.	TRBJ2-2	TRBV9	.	TGTGCCAGCAGCGTAGGACCCGGGGGTTCGAACACCGGGGAGCTGTTTTTT	CASSVGPGGSNTGELFF